This T cell receptor (beta chain) was recorded in a study of shared clonotypes between healthy human individuals. The repertoire was sequenced with immunoSEQ multiplex PCR; TCRdb's copy has only in-frame clones and lacks some. The sample has over a million clones, about 76% seen once; the top ten hold 1.4% to 1.5%. Per germline, CDR1 SGHTA and CDR2 FQGNSA. V was pared by 5 bases and J by 8 bases, with 9 bases between. The CDR3 consists of 12 residues. The clonotype originates from a man between 18 and 35 years old in good health. V and J are TRBV7-2 and TRBJ2-2, with D hard to call. Sequencing was done on a sample of memory CD4+ T cells sorted from blood. Indicated subset: CD45RA-negative fraction. The CDR3 reads CASSPLAGELFF. The DNA for the CDR3 is TGTGCCAGCAGCCCGCTCGCTGGGGAGCTGTTTTTT. Full variable domain (outside the CDR3, taken from reference TRBV7-2 and TRBJ2-2): GAGVSQSPSNKVTEKGKDVELRCDPISGHTALYWYRQSLGQGLEFLIYFQGNSAPDKSGLPSDRFSAERTGGSVSTLTIQRTQQEDSAVYLCASSPLAGELFFGEGSRLTVL.